This entry features one T cell receptor beta chain sequence. These data are taken from a study of cytomegalovirus exposure and HLA in healthy donors. The V end was cut by 4 bases, the J end by 3 bases, with 11 bases between. The germline V gene encodes CDR1 GTSNPN and CDR2 SVGIG (reference sequence). This CDR3 comprises 13 residues. PCR primers comprised 60 Vbeta and 13 Jbeta primers. Assay used: immunoSEQ multiplex PCR; TCRdb lists only in-frame clones, some missing. The sample lists roughly 77,000 clones, about 73% occurring once. The J gene is TRBJ2-3, the V gene TRBV30, with D perhaps matching TRBD1 (7 bases). The sequence derives from a man aged 40-55 years in good health and CMV-seronegative. Input material: PBMCs. CDR3 nucleotide sequence: TGTGCCTGGATGCGGGACAGAACAGATACGCAGTATTTT. It encodes CAWMRDRTDTQYF.